The 18 T cell receptor beta chains reported below all come from one sample, sequenced in a study of T cell clusters in autoimmune cytopenias. Each sample's input was approximately 0.25 ug genomic DNA, approximately 37,500 genome equivalents. Multiplex touch-down PCR amplified TRB using TRB-A and TRB-B pools in one tube. TCRdb re-called the multiplex PCR reads and catalogs CDR3 proteins one per entry, DNA excluded. The sample totals more than 7,000 distinct CDR3 sequences. The data also belong to a second study, concerning T cell repertoires in aging, cancer and after chemotherapy.

Sequenced material: peripheral blood. These receptors were collected from a human donor in good health.

The chain carries TRBV11-2 and TRBJ2-1. The CDR3 loop spans 15 amino acids. Germline values: CDR1 SGHAT, CDR2 FQNNGV. CDR3 amino acids: CASSLEIHSYNEQFF.

The V call is TRBV6-1, the J call TRBJ2-3. CDR3 length equals 15 residues. In germline, CDR1 is MNHNS, CDR2 SASEGT. CDR3 sequence: CASSDSAGSTDTQYF.

This chain connects TRBV14 to TRBJ2-7; the D call from TCRdb, TRBD1, cannot be confirmed without DNA. CDR1 is SGHDN, CDR2 FVKESK, per germline. The CDR3 consists of 14 residues. Here the CDR3 reads CASSPAGGGYEQYF.

This clonotype is classed as medium-sized by frequency. The rearrangement uses TRBV19 and TRBJ2-7. The CDR3 covers 14 residues. CDR1 and CDR2 (germline): LNHDA, SQIVND (reference sequence). Here the CDR3 reads CASSLRSSSYEQYF.

V is TRBV6-1 and J is TRBJ2-1; the D call of TRBD2 rests on TCRdb alone, since no DNA is present to check it. Germline CDR1 MNHNS, CDR2 SASEGT. The CDR3 consists of 14 residues. CDR3 sequence reads: CASSVGRATNEQFF.

V is TRBV5-6 and J is TRBJ1-6; the D call of TRBD1 rests on TCRdb alone, since no DNA is present to check it. The germline V gene encodes CDR1 SGHDT and CDR2 YYEEEE. CDR3 length: 15 residues. The CDR3 spells CASSGPGTGPSPLHF.

The chain links TRBV7-2 to TRBJ2-3; TCRdb's D call of TRBD2 is untestable without DNA. Germline V gene sequence: CDR1 SGHTA, CDR2 FQGNSA. The CDR3 runs to 16 residues. The chain's CDR3 is CASSLVGLAGTDTQYF. Supplemented by reference TRBV7-2 and TRBJ2-3, the full variable domain reads GAGVSQSPSNKVTEKGKDVELRCDPISGHTALYWYRQSLGQGLEFLIYFQGNSAPDKSGLPSDRFSAERTGGSVSTLTIQRTQQEDSAVYLCASSLVGLAGTDTQYFGPGTRLTVL.

This chain's CDR3 is CASSLDHTGELFF. This chain uses TRBV5-6 with TRBJ2-2. The germline V gene has CDR1 SGHDT and CDR2 YYEEEE. The CDR3 contains 13 residues.

V gene TRBV15 combines with J gene TRBJ2-1; TCRdb names TRBD2, which stays unverified in the absence of DNA. The CDR3 is made up of 14 amino acids. Germline-derived CDR1 and CDR2 are LNHNV and YYDKDF (reference sequence). The CDR3 sequence: CATSRAGLNNEQFF.

The gene calls are TRBV18 and TRBJ2-5. This CDR3 contains 11 residues. CDR1 is KGHSH and CDR2 is LQKENI in the germline V gene. CDR3 loop: CASSPQETQYF.

The chain couples TRBV29-1 to TRBJ2-5; TCRdb indicates TRBD2, and absent DNA this call remains unverified. Germline assignment: CDR1 SQVTM and CDR2 ANQGSEA. This CDR3 spans 14 amino acids. The CDR3 loop is CSVEGYSGRETQYF.

The V and J genes are TRBV18 and TRBJ2-7; the TCRdb call, TRBD2, lacks DNA for checking. The CDR3 is made up of 15 amino acids. CDR1 is KGHSH, CDR2 LQKENI, per germline. This chain's CDR3 is CASSRGGLESYEQYF.

The chain carries TRBV5-6 and TRBJ1-5. Germline CDR1 is SGHDT and CDR2 is YYEEEE. This CDR3 contains 13 residues. The CDR3 region is CASSFPQNQAQHF.

The chain has TRBV6-4 and TRBJ2-1; the D call from TCRdb, TRBD1, cannot be confirmed without DNA. This CDR3 is 16 amino acids long. Germline V gene lookup returns CDR1 MRHNA and CDR2 SNTAGT. The CDR3: CASSEDAEGGRDEQFF.

This sequence joins TRBV10-3 and TRBJ2-7. The germline gives CDR1 ENHRY, CDR2 SYGVKD. This CDR3 region has 13 residues. Here the CDR3 reads CAISESTDYEQYF.

The rearrangement links TRBV6-1 to TRBJ2-2; TCRdb gives TRBD2 as the D gene, but with no DNA this cannot be confirmed. Germline V CDR1 and CDR2: MNHNS, SASEGT. The CDR3 sequence is 15 residues long. CDR3 in amino acids: CASSEGGLAGLQLFF.

Frequency places this clonotype as medium-sized. The genes are TRBV29-1 and TRBJ2-5; lacking DNA, the TRBD2 call made by TCRdb goes unchecked. Germline-derived CDR1 and CDR2 are SQVTM and ANQGSEA. The CDR3 extends over 17 amino acids. CDR3 region: CSAGQGRLAGGPETQYF.

This chain joins TRBV5-4 and TRBJ1-5. This CDR3 has 14 amino acids. CDR1 and CDR2 from the germline V gene are SGHNT and YYREEE (reference sequence). The CDR3 reads CASSSGGSNQPQHF.